The clone carrying this T cell receptor beta chain was seen just once. The data stem from a study of CDR3 diversity in severe acne. This CDR3 contains 15 residues. The V and J ends lost 6 bases and 0 bases respectively, with 11 bases between them. TCRdb analysed the PCR reads with MiXCR anew, one entry per CDR3 protein. The sample has roughly 100,000 distinct CDR3 sequences; under 60% are singletons. This TCR came from a male donor with acne. V and J are TRBV12-3 or TRBV12-4 and TRBJ1-4; D call uncertain. The specimen sequenced was blood. DNA of the CDR3: TGTGCCAGCAGCGTAGGAGGTGCAACTAATGAAAAACTGTTTTTT. Translating it yields CASSVGGATNEKLFF.